The clone carrying this T cell receptor (beta chain) was seen a few times. The sample belongs to a study of identical twins. The V end was cut by 2 bases, the J end by 7 bases, with 12 bases between. The CDR3 totals 14 residues. A universal primer site came from template switching; cDNA carried unique molecular identifiers. TCRdb called the 5' RACE reads again in MiXCR, with one record for every CDR3 protein. The repertoire holds roughly 750,000 distinct CDR3 sequences, approximately 22% seen once, with around 4.4% in the top ten. These data also featured in a second study, about T cells expressing NK-cell markers. From that paper: It was sorted CD3+CD56-NKG2C+, CD3+CD56+NKG2C- and CD3+CD56+NKG2C+ T cells that provided the TCR beta repertoires. Seven sequenced donors out of eight were HCMV-seropositive, one seronegative. There were a handful of donors in whom these clonotypes also led the CD3+CD56-NKG2C+ fraction.

The chain carries TRBV12-3 or TRBV12-4 and TRBJ2-4; either TRBD1 or TRBD2 may supply D (5 bases each). The TCR was taken from a young woman in good health. Sequences were obtained from PBMCs. CDR3 region: CASSLPGTENIQYF. CDR3 nucleotide sequence: TGTGCCAGCAGTTTACCCGGGACGGAGAACATTCAGTACTTC.